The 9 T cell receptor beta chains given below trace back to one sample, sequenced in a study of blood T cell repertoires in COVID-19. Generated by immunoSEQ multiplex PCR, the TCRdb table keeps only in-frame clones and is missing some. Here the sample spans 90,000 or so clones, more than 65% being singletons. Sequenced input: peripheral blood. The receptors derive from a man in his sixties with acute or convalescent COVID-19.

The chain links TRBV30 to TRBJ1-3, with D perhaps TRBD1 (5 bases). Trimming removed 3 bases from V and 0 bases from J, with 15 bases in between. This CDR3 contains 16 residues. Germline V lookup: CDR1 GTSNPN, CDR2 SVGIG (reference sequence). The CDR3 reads CAWRGSGRASGNTIYF. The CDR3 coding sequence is TGTGCCTGGAGGGGGTCAGGGAGGGCCTCTGGAAACACCATATATTTT. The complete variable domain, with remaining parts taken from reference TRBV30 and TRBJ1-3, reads SQTIHQWPATLVQPVGSPLSLECTVEGTSNPNLYWYRQAAGRGLQLLFYSVGIGQISSEVPQNLSASRPQDRQFILSSKKLLLSDSGFYLCAWRGSGRASGNTIYFGEGSWLTVV.

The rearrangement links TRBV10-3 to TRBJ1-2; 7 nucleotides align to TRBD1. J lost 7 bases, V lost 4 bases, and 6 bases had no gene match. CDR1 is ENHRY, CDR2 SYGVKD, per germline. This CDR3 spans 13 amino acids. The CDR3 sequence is CAISVPGGTGYTF. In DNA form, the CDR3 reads TGTGCCATCAGTGTCCCAGGGGGGACTGGCTACACCTTC.

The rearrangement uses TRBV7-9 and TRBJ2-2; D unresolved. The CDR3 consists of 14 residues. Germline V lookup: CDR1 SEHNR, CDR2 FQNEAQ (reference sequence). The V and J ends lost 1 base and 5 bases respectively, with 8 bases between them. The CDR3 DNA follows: TGTGCCAGCAGCTTAGGGGCAGATACCGGGGAGCTGTTTTTT. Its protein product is CASSLGADTGELFF. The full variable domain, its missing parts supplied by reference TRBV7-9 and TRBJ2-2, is DTGVSQNPRHKITKRGQNVTFRCDPISEHNRLYWYRQTLGQGPEFLTYFQNEAQLEKSRLLSDRFSAERPKGSFSTLEIQRTEQGDSAMYLCASSLGADTGELFFGEGSRLTVL.

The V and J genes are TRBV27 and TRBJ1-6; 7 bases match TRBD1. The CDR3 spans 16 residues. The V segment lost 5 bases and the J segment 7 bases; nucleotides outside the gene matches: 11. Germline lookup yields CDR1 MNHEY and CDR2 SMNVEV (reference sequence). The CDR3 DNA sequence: TGTGCCAGCAGTACCCGACAGGGATCAGCCAATTCACCCCTCCACTTT. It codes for CASSTRQGSANSPLHF.

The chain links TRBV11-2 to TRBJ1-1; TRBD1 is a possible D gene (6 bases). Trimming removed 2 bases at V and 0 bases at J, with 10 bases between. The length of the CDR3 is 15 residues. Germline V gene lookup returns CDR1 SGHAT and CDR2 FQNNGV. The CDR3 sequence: CASSLQGSLNTEAFF. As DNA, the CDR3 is TGTGCCAGCAGCTTACAGGGGTCATTGAACACTGAAGCTTTCTTT.

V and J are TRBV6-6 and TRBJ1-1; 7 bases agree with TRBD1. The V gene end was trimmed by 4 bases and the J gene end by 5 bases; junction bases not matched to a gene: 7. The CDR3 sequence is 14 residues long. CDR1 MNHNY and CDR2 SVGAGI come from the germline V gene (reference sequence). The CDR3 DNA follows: TGTGCCAGCAGTTCCTCAGGGGGAGGGACTGAAGCTTTCTTT. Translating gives CASSSSGGGTEAFF.

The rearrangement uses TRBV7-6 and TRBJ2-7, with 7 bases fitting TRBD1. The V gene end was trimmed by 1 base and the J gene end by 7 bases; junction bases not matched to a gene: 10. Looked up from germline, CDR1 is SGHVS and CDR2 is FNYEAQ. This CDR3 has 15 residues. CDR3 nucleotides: TGTGCCAGCAGCTTAGGACAGGGACCCACTTGGGAGCAGTACGTC. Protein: CASSLGQGPTWEQYV.

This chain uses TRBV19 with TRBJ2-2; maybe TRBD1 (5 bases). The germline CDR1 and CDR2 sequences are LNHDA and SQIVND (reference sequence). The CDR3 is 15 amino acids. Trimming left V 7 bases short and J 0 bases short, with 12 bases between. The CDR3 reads CASMGRGTNTGELFF. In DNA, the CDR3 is TGTGCCAGTATGGGGCGTGGGACGAACACCGGGGAGCTGTTTTTT.

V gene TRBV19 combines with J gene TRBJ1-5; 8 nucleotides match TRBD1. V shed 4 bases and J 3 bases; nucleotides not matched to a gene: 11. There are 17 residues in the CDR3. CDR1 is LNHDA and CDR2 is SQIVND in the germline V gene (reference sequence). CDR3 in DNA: TGTGCCAGTAGTAATCACAGGGGGGTCGAAATCAATCAGCCCCAGCATTTT. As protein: CASSNHRGVEINQPQHF.